These 17 T cell receptor beta chains share one sample of origin, sequenced in a study of shared clonotypes between healthy human individuals. Here immunoSEQ multiplex PCR was the method, and the copy in TCRdb shows in-frame clones only, minus some. Altogether under 2.5 million clones are present, under 95% being singletons, with the ten largest covering 0.37%. Material: naive CD4+ T cells from PBMCs. As to subset: CD45RA+ positively selected. The receptors were sampled from a man younger than 35 in good health. Some clones in this sample may be carry-over from other donors' samples.

V usage is TRBV5-1 and J usage is TRBJ2-3; a weak D match, TRBD2 (5 bases). Trimming pared 0 bases from V and 4 bases from J, leaving 12 bases between. CDR1 SGHRS and CDR2 YFSETQ come from the germline V gene. This CDR3 is built from 15 residues. For the CDR3, the DNA is TGCGCCAGCAGCTTGGGTGCTAGCAGTGCAGATACGCAGTATTTT. It translates to CASSLGASSADTQYF.

This clone came up a few times. The genes are TRBV13 and TRBJ1-2; D unresolved. CDR1 PRHDT and CDR2 FYEKMQ come from the germline V gene (reference sequence). The ends were cut back, 9 bases at V and 4 bases at J, with 12 bases in the middle. This CDR3 region has 12 residues. The CDR3 region is CASTSGSYGYTF. CDR3 sequence (DNA): TGTGCCAGTACCTCCGGCAGCTATGGCTACACCTTC. Looking up the rest from reference TRBV13 and TRBJ1-2 gives the full variable domain: AAGVIQSPRHLIKEKRETATLKCYPIPRHDTVYWYQQGPGQDPQFLISFYEKMQSDKGSIPDRFSAQQFSDYHSELNMSSLELGDSALYFCASTSGSYGYTFGSGTRLTVV.

The chain combines TRBV2 with TRBJ2-1; 9 bases align to TRBD2. Germline CDR1 is SNHLY and CDR2 is FYNNEI. This CDR3 spans 15 amino acids. V lost 3 bases, J lost 9 bases, and 9 bases stayed unmatched. The DNA of the CDR3 is TGTGCCAGCAGTGACCTGACTAGCGGCCAACGTGAGCAGTTCTTC. Translation: CASSDLTSGQREQFF.

The chain joins TRBV9 to TRBJ2-2, with TRBD1 as a possible D gene (5 bases). The CDR3 covers 12 residues. The germline V gene encodes CDR1 SGDLS and CDR2 YYNGEE. The V end was cut by 4 bases, the J end by 8 bases, with 9 bases between. CDR3: CASSPAGGELFF. The DNA of the CDR3 is TGTGCCAGCAGCCCGGCAGGGGGGGAGCTGTTTTTT.

The V call is TRBV7-9, the J call TRBJ1-1; D is perhaps TRBD1 (5 bases). V lost 6 bases and J lost 4, with 15 bases in between. CDR3 length equals 14 residues. CDR1 and CDR2 from the germline V gene are SEHNR and FQNEAQ (reference sequence). The CDR3 coding sequence is TGTGCCAGCAGAACCGGGACTCGGGGCACTGAAGCTTTCTTT. It encodes CASRTGTRGTEAFF. The full variable domain, in which reference TRBV7-9 and TRBJ1-1 provide the parts outside the CDR3, is DTGVSQNPRHKITKRGQNVTFRCDPISEHNRLYWYRQTLGQGPEFLTYFQNEAQLEKSRLLSDRFSAERPKGSFSTLEIQRTEQGDSAMYLCASRTGTRGTEAFFGQGTRLTVV.

The chain has TRBV6-5 and TRBJ2-7; D gene unclear. Per the germline V gene, CDR1 is MNHEY and CDR2 is SVGAGI. This CDR3 is 14 amino acids long. Deletions cut 5 bases from V and 1 base from J, with 12 bases between. CDR3: CASSREPRSYEQYF. The CDR3 region has the DNA TGTGCCAGCAGTAGGGAACCACGGTCCTACGAGCAGTACTTC.

This clone came up once. The same CDR3 also results from other DNA sequences found in this sample. The chain carries TRBV11-2 and TRBJ1-3; the D is unclear. Deletions cut 1 base from V and 0 bases from J, with 4 bases between. This CDR3 has 14 residues. Germline assignment: CDR1 SGHAT and CDR2 FQNNGV. The CDR3 DNA is TGTGCCAGCAGCTTAGGGGTCTCTGGAAACACCATATATTTT. Translated: CASSLGVSGNTIYF.

This sequence joins TRBV30 and TRBJ2-5; D is possibly TRBD1 (5 bases). The V end was cut by 3 bases, the J end by 0 bases, with 11 bases between. The CDR3 covers 14 residues. Germline V gene lookup returns CDR1 GTSNPN and CDR2 SVGIG (reference sequence). This CDR3 reads CAWRGRQYQETQYF. DNA for the CDR3: TGTGCCTGGAGGGGCAGACAGTACCAAGAGACCCAGTACTTC.

This chain links TRBV5-6 with TRBJ2-7, with TRBD1 as a possible D gene (6 bases). CDR3 size: 14 residues. The V end lost 4 bases, the J end lost 0 bases, and 11 bases lay between the germline ends. From germline, CDR1 is SGHDT and CDR2 YYEEEE. The CDR3 DNA sequence: TGTGCCAGCAGCCCGGACAGAATCTCCTACGAGCAGTACTTC. Its protein product is CASSPDRISYEQYF. Drawing the rest from reference TRBV5-6 and TRBJ2-7, the complete variable domain is DAGVTQSPTHLIKTRGQQVTLRCSPKSGHDTVSWYQQALGQGPQFIFQYYEEEERQRGNFPDRFSGHQFPNYSSELNVNALLLGDSALYLCASSPDRISYEQYFGPGTRLTVT.

The V gene is TRBV18, the J gene TRBJ1-5, with D possibly being TRBD1 (6 bases). The CDR3 length is 16 residues. The germline V gene encodes CDR1 KGHSH and CDR2 LQKENI. V was cut by 4 bases and J by 3 bases, with 16 bases left in between. The CDR3 coding sequence is TGTGCCAGCTCACTCAACAGGGAATCTATCAATCAGCCCCAGCATTTT. The encoded protein is CASSLNRESINQPQHF. Drawing the rest from reference TRBV18 and TRBJ1-5, the complete variable domain is NAGVMQNPRHLVRRRGQEARLRCSPMKGHSHVYWYRQLPEEGLKFMVYLQKENIIDESGMPKERFSAEFPKEGPSILRIQQVVRGDSAAYFCASSLNRESINQPQHFGDGTRLSIL.

The genes are TRBV27 and TRBJ2-5; 9 bases match TRBD1. Germline V gene sequence: CDR1 MNHEY, CDR2 SMNVEV (reference sequence). V lost 5 bases to trimming and J lost 7 bases; unmatched junction nucleotides: 8. This CDR3 spans 14 amino acids. The CDR3 here is CASSRQGDKRTQYF. CDR3 sequence (DNA): TGTGCCAGCAGTAGACAGGGGGACAAGAGGACCCAGTACTTC.

CDR3 sequence: CASSLGSGALGTNEKLFF. CDR3 bases: TGTGCCAGCAGCTTAGGGTCAGGAGCTCTGGGGACTAATGAAAAACTGTTTTTT. The chain combines TRBV7-9 with TRBJ1-4; no clear D gene. V was pared by 1 base and J by 2 bases, with 17 bases between. CDR3 length: 18 amino acids. Per the germline V gene, CDR1 is SEHNR and CDR2 is FQNEAQ (reference sequence).

The chain uses TRBV7-2 and TRBJ1-5; D is undetermined. CDR1 and CDR2 from the germline V gene are SGHTA and FQGNSA. Deletions cut 3 bases from V and 3 bases from J, with 9 bases between. This CDR3 comprises 14 residues. The DNA for the CDR3 is TGTGCCAGCAGCTTCTCACGGATCAATCAGCCCCAGCATTTT. This sequence encodes CASSFSRINQPQHF. Full variable domain (remainder filled in from reference TRBV7-2 and TRBJ1-5): GAGVSQSPSNKVTEKGKDVELRCDPISGHTALYWYRQSLGQGLEFLIYFQGNSAPDKSGLPSDRFSAERTGGSVSTLTIQRTQQEDSAVYLCASSFSRINQPQHFGDGTRLSIL.

V usage is TRBV4-2 and J usage is TRBJ1-6, with a weak D call TRBD1 (5 bases). Germline CDR1 reads LGHNA; CDR2 reads YNFKEQ. The V end was cut by 0 bases, the J end by 9 bases, with 12 bases between. The CDR3 covers 15 residues. Here the CDR3 DNA reads TGTGCCAGCAGCCAAGAACCGGGGGTGGGTTCACCCCTCCACTTT. Amino acid sequence: CASSQEPGVGSPLHF.

The CDR3 is CAGGSGFEQYF. The CDR3 nucleotides read TGTGCCGGGGGGTCCGGGTTCGAGCAGTACTTC. The chain combines TRBV28 with TRBJ2-7; maybe TRBD2 (6 bases). Trimming shortened V by 11 bases and J by 6 bases, and 14 bases separated the two germline ends. The CDR3 loop spans 11 amino acids. Germline V gene lookup returns CDR1 MDHEN and CDR2 SYDVKM.

The chain is built from TRBV29-1 and TRBJ1-1, with D unresolved. The CDR3 has 14 amino acids. V gave up 7 bases and J gave up 4 bases, with 19 bases separating them. From germline, CDR1 is SQVTM and CDR2 ANQGSEA. The CDR3 is CSAAGSNQGTEAFF. Written as DNA, the CDR3 is TGCAGCGCCGCCGGGTCCAATCAAGGCACTGAAGCTTTCTTT.

The chain links TRBV7-2 to TRBJ2-5, with a possible D match to TRBD2 (6 bases). Trimming cost V 5 bases and J 1 base, with 8 bases left between them. CDR3 length: 13 amino acids. Germline V gene data show CDR1 as SGHTA and CDR2 as FQGNSA. The CDR3 sequence: CASSAGSQETQYF. CDR3 DNA sequence: TGTGCCAGCAGCGCGGGGTCCCAAGAGACCCAGTACTTC.